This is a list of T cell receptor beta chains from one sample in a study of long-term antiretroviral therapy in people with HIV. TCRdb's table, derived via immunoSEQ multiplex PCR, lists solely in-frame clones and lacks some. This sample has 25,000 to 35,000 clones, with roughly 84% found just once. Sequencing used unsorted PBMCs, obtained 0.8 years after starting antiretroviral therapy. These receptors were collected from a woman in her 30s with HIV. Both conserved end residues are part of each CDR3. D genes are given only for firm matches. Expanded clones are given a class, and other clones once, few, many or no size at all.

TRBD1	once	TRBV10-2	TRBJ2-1	TGCGCCAGCGGGCAGGGGGCTGGGGAGCAGTTCTTC	CASGQGAGEQFF
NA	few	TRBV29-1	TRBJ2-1	TGCAGCGTTCGCCCGGGGCCGGATTTTGGTAATGAGCAGTTCTTC	CSVRPGPDFGNEQFF
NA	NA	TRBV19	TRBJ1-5	TGTGCCAGTAGTACACAGACAGCCCTCAATCAGCCCCAGCATTTT	CASSTQTALNQPQHF
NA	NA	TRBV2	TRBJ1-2	TGTGCCAGCAGTGTATTTGGACAGAATAACTATGGCTACACCTTC	CASSVFGQNNYGYTF
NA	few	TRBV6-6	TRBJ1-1	TGTGCCAGCAGTTATCTCAGTGTGAACACTGAAGCTTTCTTT	CASSYLSVNTEAFF
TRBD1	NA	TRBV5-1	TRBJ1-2	TGCGCCAGCAGCTCCCGTCCCGACAGGGGAGGCGGCTACACCTTC	CASSSRPDRGGGYTF
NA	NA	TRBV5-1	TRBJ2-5	TGCGCCAGCAGCTTGGCGCGACAGCCGGAGACCCAGTACTTC	CASSLARQPETQYF
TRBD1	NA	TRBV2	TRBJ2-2	TGTGCCAGCAGTTCCGGGACAGGGGTGGCCACCGGGGAGCTGTTTTTT	CASSSGTGVATGELFF
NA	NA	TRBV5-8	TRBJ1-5	TGTGCCAGCAGCCCGGGGCAGGGGTGGATTCAGCCCCAGCATTTT	CASSPGQGWIQPQHF
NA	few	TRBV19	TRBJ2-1	TGTGCCAGTAGTATTCTCGCGGGCGAGCAGTTCTTC	CASSILAGEQFF
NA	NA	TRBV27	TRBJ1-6	TGTGCCAGCAGCTCAGGGAAATCACCCCTCCACTTT	CASSSGKSPLHF
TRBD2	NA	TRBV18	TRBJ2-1	TGTGCCAGCTCACCCGTTCTCCAGCGGGGGCCTTACAATGAGCAGTTCTTC	CASSPVLQRGPYNEQFF
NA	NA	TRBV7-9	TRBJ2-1	TGTGCCACTGGCGAGGTTAGGAACTATTACAATGAGCAGTTCTTC	CATGEVRNYYNEQFF
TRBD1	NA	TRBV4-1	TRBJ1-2	TGCGCCAGCAGCCAAGATGTACAGGGGGCCTATTCTAACTATGGCTACACCTTC	CASSQDVQGAYSNYGYTF
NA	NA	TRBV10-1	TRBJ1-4	TGCGCCAGCAGTGACTCTGCTAAAGAGGGAAACGAAAAACTGTTTTTT	CASSDSAKEGNEKLFF
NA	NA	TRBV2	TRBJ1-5	TGTGCCAGCGGATCTACAGGGAAACATCAGCCCCAGCATTTT	CASGSTGKHQPQHF
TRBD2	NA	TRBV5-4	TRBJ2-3	TGTGCCAGCAGCTTGGGGGGACTAGCGGGGTCTACAGATACGCAGTATTTT	CASSLGGLAGSTDTQYF